This T cell receptor beta chain was obtained from a study of shared clonotypes between healthy human individuals. Study findings and constraints: In several donors, roughly 5.2% of naive CD4 clonotypes appeared in common.

After removal of 4 bases from V and 11 bases from J, the junction contained 15 bases not matched to a gene. This CDR3 region has 15 residues. The germline gives CDR1 LNHDA, CDR2 SQIVND (reference sequence). With regard to this clone: Its antigen is unidentified.

As processed by the authors: Without quality scores, immunoSEQ junctional reads could not be filtered like full-length reads. Data came from immunoSEQ multiplex PCR; TCRdb stores just in-frame clones and leaves some out. V and J calls plus clone size are reproduced from that table; the DNA served to infer D and trimming. The profile shows about 2 million clones, about 95% of them singletons. The chain joins TRBV19 to TRBJ1-1, with 8 bases lining up with TRBD1. The TCR was taken from a young man in good health. The material sequenced was naive CD4+ T cells sorted from blood. The subset here: CD45RA+ positively selected. The CDR3 spells CASSTPPPTGGGAFF. In DNA form, the CDR3 reads TGTGCCAGTAGTACCCCGCCGCCAACAGGGGGTGGCGCTTTCTTT.